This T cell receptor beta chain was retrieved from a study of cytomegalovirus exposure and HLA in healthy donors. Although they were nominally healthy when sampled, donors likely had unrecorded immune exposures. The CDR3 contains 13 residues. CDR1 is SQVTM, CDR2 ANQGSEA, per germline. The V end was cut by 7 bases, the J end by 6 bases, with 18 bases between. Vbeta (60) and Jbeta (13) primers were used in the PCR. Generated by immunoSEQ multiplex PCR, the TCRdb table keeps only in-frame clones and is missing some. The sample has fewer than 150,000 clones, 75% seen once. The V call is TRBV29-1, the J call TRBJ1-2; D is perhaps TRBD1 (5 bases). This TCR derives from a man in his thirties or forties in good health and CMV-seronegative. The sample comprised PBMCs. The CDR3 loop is CSAAKGPADGYTF. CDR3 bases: TGCAGCGCTGCAAAGGGGCCGGCGGATGGCTACACCTTC.